These 19 T cell receptor beta chains share one sample of origin, sequenced in a study of T cells after yellow fever vaccination. TCRdb reprocessed the 5' RACE reads with MiXCR, giving one entry per CDR3 protein. The sample holds fewer than 20,000 distinct CDR3 sequences, around 4% seen once. The sequencing used PBMCs, either bulk or a sorted T-cell subset (CD4+, CD8+, memory, or dextramer-sorted; not recorded which), collected 15 days after the yellow fever booster vaccination. Receptors were obtained from a man under 40 who received the YFV17D yellow fever vaccine.

This clonotype was counted many times. This chain joins TRBV27 and TRBJ2-3; D ambiguous. This CDR3 is 15 amino acids long. Germline V gene sequence: CDR1 MNHEY, CDR2 SMNVEV (reference sequence). V dropped 6 bases and J dropped 2 bases, with 15 bases sitting between them. The chain's CDR3 is CASRFLSRSTDTQYF. Here the CDR3 DNA reads TGTGCCAGCAGGTTCCTTAGCCGGTCCACAGATACGCAGTATTTT.

This clonotype was counted ten times or more. V usage is TRBV3-1 and J usage is TRBJ1-1; a weak D match, TRBD1 (5 bases). V gave up 1 base and J gave up 11 bases, with 11 bases separating them. CDR1 LGHDT and CDR2 YNNKEL come from the germline V gene (reference sequence). The CDR3 is 12 residues long. This CDR3 is CASSQVAGWAFF. The DNA of the CDR3 is TGTGCCAGCAGCCAAGTTGCAGGGTGGGCTTTCTTT.

Many counts were recorded for this clonotype. V and J are TRBV7-6 and TRBJ1-4; possible D gene TRBD1, 5 bases. The CDR3 has 14 amino acids. Per the germline V gene, CDR1 is SGHVS and CDR2 is FNYEAQ. V was cut by 5 bases and J by 4 bases, with 11 bases left in between. The CDR3 DNA reads TGTGCCAGCAGCCCGGGACGGATTAATGAAAAACTGTTTTTT. Its protein is CASSPGRINEKLFF.

This clonotype was seen at least ten times. The chain is built from TRBV7-6 and TRBJ1-1; TRBD1 matches 7 bases. The J segment lost 7 bases and the V segment lost 5 bases, leaving 7 bases of the junction unmatched. This CDR3 has 13 amino acids. CDR1 is SGHVS and CDR2 is FNYEAQ in the germline V gene. The DNA of the CDR3 is TGTGCCAGCAGCCGAACAGGGGTTGGTGAAGCTTTCTTT. Protein product: CASSRTGVGEAFF.

This clonotype is termed medium-sized. CDR3 protein: CASSSMRATDTQYF. CDR3 nucleotide sequence: TGCGCCAGCAGCTCCATGCGGGCTACGGATACGCAGTATTTT. The chain employs TRBV5-1 and TRBJ2-3; D is possibly TRBD2 (5 bases). The germline CDR1 and CDR2 sequences are SGHRS and YFSETQ. V lost 3 bases and J lost 6, with 14 bases in between. The CDR3 contains 14 residues.

In this sample, this clonotype turned up many times. The V call is TRBV6-5, the J call TRBJ1-3; D might be TRBD1 (5 bases). Germline V gene sequence: CDR1 MNHEY, CDR2 SVGAGI. The CDR3 length is 13 residues. The V and J ends lost 10 bases and 3 bases respectively, with 13 bases between them. The CDR3 region is CATGTDYGNTIYF. CDR3 in DNA: TGTGCCACCGGGACCGATTATGGAAACACCATATATTTT.

This clonotype was recorded many times. This chain connects TRBV10-3 to TRBJ2-7; D possibly uses TRBD1 or TRBD2 (5 bases each). Trimming cost V 5 bases and J 4 bases, with 9 bases left between them. Germline values: CDR1 ENHRY, CDR2 SYGVKD. CDR3 length: 12 residues. The CDR3 bases are TGTGCCATCAGTAAAGGGACGTACGAGCAGTACTTC. As protein: CAISKGTYEQYF.

By share, this clonotype counts as medium-sized. This chain connects TRBV29-1 to TRBJ1-1; D call uncertain. The CDR3 has 10 residues. The germline V gene has CDR1 SQVTM and CDR2 ANQGSEA. V was clipped by 6 bases and J by 8 bases, with 10 bases between them. CDR3 sequence reads: CSVADREAFF. DNA for the CDR3: TGCAGCGTAGCGGACCGGGAAGCTTTCTTT.

By its share, this clonotype is medium-sized. The V gene is TRBV20-1, the J gene TRBJ2-1; 7 bases map to TRBD1. Germline assignment: CDR1 DFQATT and CDR2 SNEGSKA (reference sequence). The CDR3 has 17 amino acids. The V gene end was trimmed by 6 bases and the J gene end by 5 bases; junction bases not matched to a gene: 19. CDR3 protein: CSAPTGMGPNIHNEQFF. As DNA, the CDR3 is TGCAGTGCCCCGACAGGGATGGGCCCTAATATTCACAATGAGCAGTTCTTC.

This clonotype came up many times. The rearrangement joins TRBV7-2 to TRBJ2-7, with unresolved D. Between the trimmed V and J ends, which lost 7 bases and 1 base, there was a span of 5 bases. CDR1 and CDR2 from the germline V gene are SGHTA and FQGNSA. The CDR3 contains 11 residues. DNA for the CDR3: TGTGCCAGCACAGAATCCTACGAGCAGTACTTC. It codes for CASTESYEQYF. Complete variable domain (other parts from reference TRBV7-2 and TRBJ2-7): GAGVSQSPSNKVTEKGKDVELRCDPISGHTALYWYRQSLGQGLEFLIYFQGNSAPDKSGLPSDRFSAERTGGSVSTLTIQRTQQEDSAVYLCASTESYEQYFGPGTRLTVT.

Many counts were recorded for this clonotype. This chain joins TRBV5-4 and TRBJ2-7; 9 bases are shared with TRBD1. This CDR3 has 13 amino acids. V was pared by 6 bases and J by 5 bases, with 6 bases of the junction left unmatched. The V gene's germline CDR1 is SGHNT and CDR2 YYREEE (reference sequence). In DNA form, the CDR3 reads TGTGCCAGCAAGGGACAGGGAAGGAACGAGCAGTACTTC. It translates to CASKGQGRNEQYF.

By sample share, this clonotype is medium-sized. The V and J genes are TRBV15 and TRBJ2-5; D uncertain. CDR3 length equals 13 residues. V lost 0 bases and J lost 3, with 5 bases in between. Per the germline V gene, CDR1 is LNHNV and CDR2 is YYDKDF (reference sequence). CDR3 loop: CATSRDLEETQYF. The CDR3 nucleotides read TGTGCCACCAGCAGAGATTTAGAAGAGACCCAGTACTTC.

Many counts were recorded for this clonotype. The chain recombines TRBV6-2 or TRBV6-3 with TRBJ2-7; D possibly corresponds to TRBD2 (6 bases). The ends were cut back, 7 bases at V and 0 bases at J, with 13 bases in the middle. The CDR3 spans 14 residues. Germline V lookup: CDR1 MNHEY, CDR2 SVGEGT. This CDR3 is CASKGLTSSYEQYF. CDR3 sequence (DNA): TGTGCCAGCAAGGGACTGACCAGCTCCTACGAGCAGTACTTC.

This clonotype was seen at least ten times. J is TRBJ2-1 and V is TRBV29-1; D gene ambiguous. The ends were cut back, 4 bases at V and 9 bases at J, with 10 bases in the middle. Germline values: CDR1 SQVTM, CDR2 ANQGSEA. This CDR3 spans 11 amino acids. CDR3 residues: CSVVRESEQFF. The CDR3 DNA follows: TGCAGCGTTGTACGAGAAAGTGAGCAGTTCTTC.

This clonotype has a count of ten or more. This rearrangement joins TRBV10-3 to TRBJ2-2; D is possibly TRBD1 or TRBD2 (6 bases each). The germline CDR1 and CDR2 sequences are ENHRY and SYGVKD. The CDR3 has 14 amino acids. Trimming stripped 6 bases from V and 1 base from J, with 9 bases between. The CDR3 sequence: CAIRQGLNTGELFF. Written as DNA, the CDR3 is TGTGCCATCAGACAGGGACTGAACACCGGGGAGCTGTTTTTT.

This clonotype was counted ten times or more. This rearrangement joins TRBV7-2 to TRBJ2-7, with 10 bases aligning to TRBD2. Germline V gene data show CDR1 as SGHTA and CDR2 as FQGNSA. Germline trimming cut 8 bases from V and 2 bases from J; bases unmatched to any gene: 9. This CDR3 region has 15 residues. Here the CDR3 reads CASAAVTSGAYEQYF. Written as DNA, the CDR3 is TGTGCCAGCGCAGCTGTAACTAGCGGGGCCTACGAGCAGTACTTC.

This clonotype was detected ten times or more. The V gene is TRBV25-1, the J gene TRBJ2-7; the D gene is possibly TRBD1 (5 bases). V shed 4 bases and J shed 9 bases, with 16 bases lying between them. This CDR3 comprises 13 residues. Germline CDR1 reads MGHDK; CDR2 reads SYGVNS. CDR3 loop: CASSALTVTAQYF. In DNA, the CDR3 is TGTGCCAGCAGTGCCCTGACAGTGACCGCGCAGTACTTC.

By share of the sample, this clonotype is medium-sized. CDR3 DNA sequence: TGTGCCATCAGTGAAGGAGACTCTGGGGCCAACGTCCTGACTTTC. It translates to CAISEGDSGANVLTF. The rearrangement joins TRBV10-3 to TRBJ2-6; D gene ambiguous. The V gene lost 3 bases and the J gene lost 0 bases, with 6 bases spanning the gap. CDR1 and CDR2 (germline): ENHRY, SYGVKD. The CDR3 runs 15 residues.

This clonotype was recorded at least ten times. The rearrangement uses TRBV5-4 and TRBJ2-2; no reliable D call. Looked up from germline, CDR1 is SGHNT and CDR2 is YYREEE (reference sequence). V lost 4 bases and J 1 base, leaving 2 bases between the germline ends. The CDR3 totals 12 residues. CDR3 bases: TGTGCCAGCAGCGGGAACACCGGGGAGCTGTTTTTT. It encodes CASSGNTGELFF.